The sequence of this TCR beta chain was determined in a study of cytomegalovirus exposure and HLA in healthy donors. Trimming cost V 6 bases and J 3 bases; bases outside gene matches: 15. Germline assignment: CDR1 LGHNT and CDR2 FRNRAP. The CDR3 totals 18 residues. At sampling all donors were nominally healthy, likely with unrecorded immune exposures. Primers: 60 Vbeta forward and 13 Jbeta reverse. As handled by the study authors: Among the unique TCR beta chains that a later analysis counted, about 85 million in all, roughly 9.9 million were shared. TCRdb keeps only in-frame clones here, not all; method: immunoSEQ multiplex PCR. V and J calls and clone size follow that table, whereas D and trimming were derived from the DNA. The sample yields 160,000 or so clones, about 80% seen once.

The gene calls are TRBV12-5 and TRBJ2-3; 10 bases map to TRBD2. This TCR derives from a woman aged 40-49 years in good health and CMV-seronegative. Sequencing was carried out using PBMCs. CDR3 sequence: CASGIRSGRALWTDTQYF. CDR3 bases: TGTGCTAGTGGGATTAGGAGCGGGAGGGCCTTATGGACAGATACGCAGTATTTT.